A selection of T cell receptor beta chains follows, all from one sample in a study of blood T cell repertoires in COVID-19. Data came from immunoSEQ multiplex PCR; TCRdb stores just in-frame clones and leaves some out. This table has some 87,000 clones, around 82% appearing once. The sequencing sample was made of peripheral blood. These receptors all stem from a man older than 75 with active or convalescent COVID-19. The CDR3 runs from the conserved cysteine through the conserved F or W. A D gene is named only where the DNA matches it firmly. Only some rows state a clone size, as once, few, many or a class for expanded clones.

size	length	V	D	J	CDR3	DNA
NA	19	TRBV7-2	TRBD2	TRBJ2-1	CASSSRPPGLASSYNEQFF	TGTGCCAGCAGCTCCAGACCCCCGGGACTAGCGAGCTCCTACAATGAGCAGTTCTTC
NA	14	TRBV27	TRBD1	TRBJ1-2	CASSLAGGANGYTF	TGTGCCAGCAGTTTAGCAGGGGGCGCAAATGGCTACACCTTC
NA	14	TRBV28	TRBD1	TRBJ1-1	CASSLRGGGTEAFF	TGTGCCAGCAGTTTGAGAGGGGGCGGCACTGAAGCTTTCTTT
NA	17	TRBV5-1	NA	TRBJ2-6	CASSFGVRPSGANVLTF	TGCGCCAGCAGCTTTGGAGTCCGGCCCTCTGGGGCCAACGTCCTGACTTTC
NA	15	TRBV19	TRBD1	TRBJ2-5	CASSNPYRGRETQYF	TGTGCCAGTAGTAACCCCTACAGGGGCAGGGAGACCCAGTACTTC
NA	11	TRBV18	TRBD2	TRBJ2-3	CANAGEDTQYF	TGTGCCAATGCGGGAGAAGATACGCAGTATTTT
NA	15	TRBV6-5	TRBD1	TRBJ1-1	CASSSSGQGRTEAFF	TGTGCCAGCAGTTCCTCAGGACAGGGGAGGACTGAAGCTTTCTTT
NA	16	TRBV19	TRBD1	TRBJ1-1	CASKSGGGVIFTEAFF	TGTGCCAGTAAGTCAGGAGGGGGCGTTATCTTTACTGAAGCTTTCTTT
NA	14	TRBV27	TRBD1	TRBJ2-7	CASSQGALAYEQYF	TGTGCCAGCAGTCAGGGGGCATTGGCCTACGAGCAGTACTTC
few	16	TRBV2	NA	TRBJ1-2	CASSDTVPNRGYGYTF	TGTGCCAGCAGTGATACAGTCCCAAATCGGGGGTATGGCTACACCTTC
NA	16	TRBV19	NA	TRBJ2-2	CASSINQAGWVGELFF	TGTGCCAGTAGTATAAATCAGGCAGGGTGGGTCGGGGAGCTGTTTTTT
NA	16	TRBV15	TRBD1	TRBJ2-4	CATSRVPWDSTNIQYF	TGTGCCACCAGCAGAGTCCCCTGGGACAGCACAAACATTCAGTACTTC
NA	15	TRBV7-9	TRBD2	TRBJ2-2	CASLRAGVNTGELFF	TGTGCCAGCCTAAGAGCGGGGGTGAACACCGGGGAGCTGTTTTTT
NA	15	TRBV7-2	NA	TRBJ2-1	CASSLLTSSYNEQFF	TGTGCCAGCAGCCTGCTTACTAGCTCCTACAATGAGCAGTTCTTC
few	13	TRBV5-8	NA	TRBJ1-2	CASSLAFNYGYTF	TGTGCCAGCAGCTTAGCGTTTAACTATGGCTACACCTTC
NA	14	TRBV5-6	TRBD1	TRBJ1-2	CASSVDRGGDGYTF	TGTGCCAGCAGCGTGGACAGGGGCGGGGATGGCTACACCTTC
few	14	TRBV29-1	TRBD2	TRBJ2-7	CSVENREENYEQYF	TGCAGCGTTGAAAATCGGGAGGAGAACTACGAGCAGTACTTC
NA	15	TRBV15	NA	TRBJ2-7	CATSRDGRAPHEQYF	TGTGCCACCAGCAGAGATGGCAGGGCGCCCCACGAGCAGTACTTC
NA	15	TRBV6-2/TRBV6-3	TRBD2	TRBJ2-7	CASSPRRTSGYEQYF	TGTGCCAGCAGTCCCCGGAGGACTAGCGGCTACGAGCAGTACTTC
NA	18	TRBV7-7	NA	TRBJ2-2	CASSLDLRGTADTGELFF	TGTGCCAGCAGCTTAGACCTCCGGGGAACAGCCGACACCGGGGAGCTGTTTTTT
NA	16	TRBV5-6	TRBD1	TRBJ1-2	CASSAGTGGLNYGYTF	TGTGCCAGCAGCGCTGGGACAGGGGGCCTTAACTATGGCTACACCTTC
NA	18	TRBV24-1	NA	TRBJ2-5	CATSDSRGPDLGQETQYF	TGTGCCACCAGTGATTCACGGGGTCCGGATTTAGGGCAAGAGACCCAGTACTTC
once	16	TRBV2	TRBD1	TRBJ1-4	CASSLGQGSWNEKLFF	TGTGCCAGCAGTCTCGGACAGGGCTCTTGGAATGAAAAACTGTTTTTT
NA	17	TRBV13	NA	TRBJ2-1	CASSLETAPRDYNEQFF	TGTGCCAGCAGCTTAGAGACAGCCCCAAGGGACTACAATGAGCAGTTCTTC
NA	15	TRBV19	TRBD1	TRBJ1-6	CASSHDRVSNSPLHF	TGTGCCAGTAGCCACGACAGGGTTTCGAATTCACCCCTCCACTTT
NA	11	TRBV6-6	NA	TRBJ2-7	CASSYGPEQYF	TGTGCCAGCAGTTATGGGCCCGAGCAGTACTTC
NA	12	TRBV11-2	NA	TRBJ1-6	CASSRDNSPLHF	TGTGCCAGCAGCCGAGATAATTCACCCCTCCACTTT
NA	13	TRBV11-3	TRBD2	TRBJ2-2	CASSRGGTGELFF	TGTGCCAGCAGCCGGGGGGGTACCGGGGAGCTGTTTTTT
NA	13	TRBV28	NA	TRBJ2-2	CASSRTRTGELFF	TGTGCCAGCAGTCGAACGCGCACCGGGGAGCTGTTTTTT
NA	14	TRBV19	TRBD1	TRBJ1-2	CASSTSGQIYVYTF	TGTGCCAGTAGTACATCGGGACAGATATATGTCTACACCTTC
NA	15	TRBV28	NA	TRBJ2-1	CASRVGVSTRNEQFF	TGTGCCAGCAGGGTCGGGGTCTCGACCAGGAATGAGCAGTTCTTC
NA	16	TRBV19	TRBD2	TRBJ2-3	CASSTTGLATADTQYF	TGTGCCAGTAGTACCACGGGACTAGCTACGGCAGATACGCAGTATTTT
NA	15	TRBV5-8	TRBD1	TRBJ1-4	CASSSEGQDGEKLFF	TGTGCCAGCAGCTCCGAGGGACAGGATGGTGAAAAACTGTTTTTT
NA	16	TRBV11-2	NA	TRBJ1-5	CASSLASGDGNQPQHF	TGTGCCAGCAGCTTAGCGTCAGGGGATGGCAATCAGCCCCAGCATTTT
NA	13	TRBV7-2	NA	TRBJ2-7	CASSPTVSYEQYF	TGTGCCAGCAGCCCGACAGTCTCCTACGAGCAGTACTTC
NA	13	TRBV4-1	NA	TRBJ2-7	CASSLGVSYEQYF	TGCGCCAGCAGCCTCGGGGTCTCCTACGAGCAGTACTTC
NA	14	TRBV5-1	NA	TRBJ1-4	CASSSDTYPEKLFF	TGCGCCAGCAGCTCGGACACATATCCTGAAAAACTGTTTTTT
NA	13	TRBV29-1	NA	TRBJ1-2	CSVGAVLAYGYTF	TGCAGCGTTGGCGCGGTACTTGCGTATGGCTACACCTTC
NA	16	TRBV19	NA	TRBJ2-1	CASSIVQGHYPGEQFF	TGTGCCAGTAGTATCGTCCAGGGACATTATCCTGGTGAGCAGTTCTTC
NA	15	TRBV14	TRBD1	TRBJ2-7	CASSQLGQDFNEQYF	TGTGCCAGCAGCCAATTGGGACAGGACTTTAACGAGCAGTACTTC
NA	16	TRBV6-2/TRBV6-3	TRBD2	TRBJ2-1	CASSYSVSGIRGEQFF	TGTGCCAGCAGTTACTCTGTTAGCGGGATTCGGGGTGAGCAGTTCTTC
NA	14	TRBV6-2/TRBV6-3	TRBD1	TRBJ1-5	CASSQGTVNQPQHF	TGTGCCAGCAGTCAAGGGACAGTCAATCAGCCCCAGCATTTT